This record concerns one T cell receptor (beta chain) sequence. There is no known antigen for this receptor. No quality values exist for individual bases; no much larger clone is one base distant. Using the deep immunoSEQ assay, multiplex PCR amplified TCR CDR3 regions from genomic DNA. Genomic DNA extracted from each cell subset was distributed evenly over all wells of several immunoSEQ 96-well plates, and each plate served as one replicate. For sorted subsets, about 0.2 ug genomic DNA, equal to 30,000 to 35,000 T cell genomes, was loaded into each replicate PCR. Purified libraries were measured with a Qubit 3.0 fluorometer, size-checked on a Bioanalyzer 2100, and measured again with the KAPA Library Quantification kit. Every immunoSEQ 96-well plate was sequenced on a separate single-read 150-cycle Illumina NextSeq 550 flow cell. Concerning the study's data processing: Because only junctional sequences without quality scores were contained in the immunoSEQ output, filtering matching that applied to full-length reads could not be performed. To assign V/J genes and CDR3, sequences were annotated using PyIR, a Python wrapper for IgBLAST v1.9, with IMGT germline references. Reads were removed for weak V/J assignments (E-value above 1e-6), missing CDR3, stop codons, out-of-frame junctions, or ambiguous translated residues. V3J clonotypes were defined by identical inferred V gene, J gene, and CDR3 amino acid sequence. To compute the percentage overlap between repertoires, the number of shared unique clonotypes was divided by the size of the smaller repertoire. Repertoire richness was assessed with RTK rarefaction, the Chao1 estimator, and Recon v2.1 estimates of unobserved clonotypes. OLGA was used to compute generation probabilities for all TCRbeta clonotypes that the gDNA method yielded from a handful of donors. The table comes from immuneACCESS by way of TCRdb, which keeps in-frame sequences with V and J called. Part of the clones is missing from these tables; in studies checked, under half for an unresolved V gene and the rest for unknown reasons. The DNA was the basis for D and trimming; V, J and clone size are from that table. Present in this sample are about a million clones, under 80% of which were seen just once. The top ten clones comprise approximately 1.5% of the sample.

The data were obtained in a study of shared clonotypes between healthy human individuals (dated by TCRdb to the early 2020s). Looking at the study overall: A few men and a couple of women, aged 18 to 49 years, made up the cohort. Leukapheresis yielded between about 0.94 and 10 billion PBMCs per donor. To increase sequencing depth and limit assay-specific biases, TCR repertoire library preparation and sequencing were carried out by different laboratories using diverse techniques. For each donor, CD4 naive and CD4 memory were each given three plates, CD8 naive was given two plates, and CD8 memory was given one plate. The study deeply sequenced blood TCR repertoires of about five healthy adults to estimate repertoire size and the extent of clonotype sharing between individuals. Beyond this particular receptor, the publication reports: Because the study included only a small number of donors, the genetic and exposure-history diversity represented was limited. Sampling was restricted to blood, and TCR repertoires in tissues likely differ from the TCR repertoires found in blood. Estimated clonotype richness was generally larger for naive than for memory subsets. Higher generation probabilities were observed for clonotypes shared by all four sorted-subset donors than for non-shared clonotypes. When several donors were compared, the shared fraction of clonotypes was approximately 5% for naive CD4, approximately 3.3% for naive CD8, more than 2% for memory CD4, and around 0.37% for memory CD8. Incomplete sequencing was indicated by rarefaction of sorted-subset datasets, despite the large sequencing depth. Based on pairwise subsampling, the degree of clonotype sharing among donors was expected to be affected by sequencing depth.

As encoded in the germline V gene, CDR1 is SQVTM while CDR2 is ANQGSEA. The CDR3 sequence holds 13 residues, the cysteine and phenylalanine included. Of all the DNA, just the CDR3 is kept, 39 bases in frame from base 1. The V end loses 5 bases and the J end loses 0 bases, and a stretch of 9 bases separates them. The donors were healthy, HIV-negative adults with no recently reported acute infections or vaccinations. Only Caucasian adults living in Nashville, Tennessee, USA were represented among the donors. CD4+ T cells were enriched by magnetic negative selection; naive cells were then positively selected on CD45RA, and the negative fraction formed the memory subset. Blood was obtained by leukapheresis, after which PBMCs were separated by Ficoll-Histopaque density gradient centrifugation and cryopreserved in liquid nitrogen vapor phase. Analytical flow cytometry was used to check the purity and quantity of every magnetically sorted T cell population. Each sorted fraction had its genomic DNA isolated and then quantified by UV absorbance on a Nanodrop 2000c.

Sequenced sample: memory CD4+ T cells sorted from blood. The cell subset or site label corresponds to: CD45RA-negative fraction. The receptor was derived from a man between 18 and 35 years old in good health. This receptor chain uses TRBV29-1 and TRBJ2-3; the D gene cannot be resolved reliably. The CDR3 protein: CSVSPTSTDTQYF. The nucleotide sequence is given as TGCAGCGTTAGCCCGACTAGCACAGATACGCAGTATTTT.